Sequencing of this TCR beta chain was carried out in a study of blood T cell repertoires in COVID-19. Study summary: The cDNA or gDNA used as material had been derived from T cells, B-cell-depleted T cells, or PBMCs.

The cohort comprised adults aged roughly 18 to 100 years residing in under 30 US areas. In the original analysis: From reference gene primer amplification, estimates of nucleated cell counts were derived. The protocol was immunoSEQ multiplex PCR, while the TCRdb copy is restricted to in-frame clones and leaves out a portion. V, J and clone size reflect that table, while D and trimming were determined from the DNA. Among approximately 480,000 clones, 75% to 90% were seen once, and the ten largest hold 0.7%. V lost 0 bases and J 7 bases, leaving 12 bases between the germline ends. This CDR3 is 14 amino acids long. The germline V gene has CDR1 LGHDT and CDR2 YNNKEL (reference sequence).

Material: PBMCs or T cells enriched from blood (not recorded which). This clonotype was obtained from a woman in her late teens or twenties who had recovered from COVID-19. V usage is TRBV3-1 (or the pseudogene TRBV3-2) and J usage is TRBJ1-2; D is undetermined. CDR3 nucleotides: TGTGCCAGCAGCCAAGATTCTATTGAGGTTGGCTACACCTTC. This sequence encodes CASSQDSIEVGYTF.